The sequence of this T cell receptor (beta chain) was determined in a study of T cell responses to AZD1222 COVID-19 vaccine. CDR1 SGHNT and CDR2 YYREEE come from the germline V gene (reference sequence). V was pared by 0 bases and J by 0 bases, with 12 bases between. CDR3 size: 17 residues. Second-dose intervals near 4 or 12 weeks were combined. Assay: immunoSEQ multiplex PCR; the TCRdb copy retains only in-frame clones and omits some. The table has about 130,000 clones, more than 80% seen once. Study-wide results and limits: Just a handful of AZD1222 recipients were seropositive at baseline. A mostly white British donor set with more females was recruited, and clonal diversity was possibly underestimated.

Comment on this clone: Its antigen is not identified.

This rearrangement joins TRBV5-4 to TRBJ1-4; tentative D call: TRBD1 (6 bases). Material: peripheral blood, obtained 28 days after the second AZD1222 dose. The sequence came from an adult who received the AZD1222 COVID-19 vaccine. The CDR3, as DNA: TGTGCCAGCAGCTTGGGGCAGGGGTCTGCAACTAATGAAAAACTGTTTTTT. Its protein is CASSLGQGSATNEKLFF.